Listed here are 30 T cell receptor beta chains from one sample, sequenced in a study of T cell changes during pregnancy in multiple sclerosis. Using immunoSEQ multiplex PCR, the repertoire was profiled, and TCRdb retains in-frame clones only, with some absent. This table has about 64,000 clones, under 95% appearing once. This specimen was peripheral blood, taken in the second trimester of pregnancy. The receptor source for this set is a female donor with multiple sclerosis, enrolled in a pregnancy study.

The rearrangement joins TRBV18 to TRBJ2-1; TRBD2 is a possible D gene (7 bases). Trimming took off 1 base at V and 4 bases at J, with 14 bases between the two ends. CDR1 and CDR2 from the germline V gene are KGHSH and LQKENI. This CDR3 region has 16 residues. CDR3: CASSPLTGGEYNEQFF. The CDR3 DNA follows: TGTGCCAGCTCACCACTCACGGGGGGCGAGTACAATGAGCAGTTCTTC. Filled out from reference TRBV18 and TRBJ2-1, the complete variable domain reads NAGVMQNPRHLVRRRGQEARLRCSPMKGHSHVYWYRQLPEEGLKFMVYLQKENIIDESGMPKERFSAEFPKEGPSILRIQQVVRGDSAAYFCASSPLTGGEYNEQFFGPGTRLTVL.

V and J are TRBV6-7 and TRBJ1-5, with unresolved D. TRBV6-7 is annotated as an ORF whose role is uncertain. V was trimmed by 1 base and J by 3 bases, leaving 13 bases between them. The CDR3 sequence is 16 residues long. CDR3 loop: CASSYFGERDNQPQHF. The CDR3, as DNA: TGTGCCAGCAGTTACTTTGGAGAGCGGGACAATCAGCCCCAGCATTTT.

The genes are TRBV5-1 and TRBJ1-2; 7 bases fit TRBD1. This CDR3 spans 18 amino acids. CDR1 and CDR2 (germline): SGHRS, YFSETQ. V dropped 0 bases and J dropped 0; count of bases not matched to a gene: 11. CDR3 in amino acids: CASSLGLPGQSSNYGYTF. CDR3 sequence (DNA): TGCGCCAGCAGCTTGGGACTACCGGGACAGAGTTCTAACTATGGCTACACCTTC.

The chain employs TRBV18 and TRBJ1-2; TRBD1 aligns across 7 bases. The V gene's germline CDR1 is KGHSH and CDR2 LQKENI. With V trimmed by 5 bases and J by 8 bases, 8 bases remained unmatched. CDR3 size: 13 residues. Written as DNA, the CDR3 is TGTGCCAGCTCATCCCAGGGGGACCAAGGCTACACCTTC. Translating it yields CASSSQGDQGYTF.

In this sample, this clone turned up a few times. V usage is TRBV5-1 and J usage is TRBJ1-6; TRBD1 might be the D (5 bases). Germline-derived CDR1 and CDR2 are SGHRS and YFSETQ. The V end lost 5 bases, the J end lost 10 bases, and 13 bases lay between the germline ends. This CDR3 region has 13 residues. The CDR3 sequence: CASSEGVSSPLHF. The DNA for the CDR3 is TGCGCCAGCAGTGAAGGGGTTTCGTCACCCCTCCACTTT.

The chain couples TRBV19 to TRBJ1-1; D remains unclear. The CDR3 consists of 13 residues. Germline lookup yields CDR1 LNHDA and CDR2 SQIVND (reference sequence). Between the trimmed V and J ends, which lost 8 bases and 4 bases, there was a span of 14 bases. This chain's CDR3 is CASRPRRSTEAFF. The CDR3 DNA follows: TGTGCCAGTCGACCTCGCCGGAGCACTGAAGCTTTCTTT.

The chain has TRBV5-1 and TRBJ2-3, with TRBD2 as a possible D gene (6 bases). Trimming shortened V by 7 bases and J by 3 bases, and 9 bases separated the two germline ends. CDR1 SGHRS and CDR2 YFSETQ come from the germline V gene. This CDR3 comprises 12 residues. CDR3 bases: TGCGCCAGCGGGGGGTCAACAGATACGCAGTATTTT. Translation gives CASGGSTDTQYF.

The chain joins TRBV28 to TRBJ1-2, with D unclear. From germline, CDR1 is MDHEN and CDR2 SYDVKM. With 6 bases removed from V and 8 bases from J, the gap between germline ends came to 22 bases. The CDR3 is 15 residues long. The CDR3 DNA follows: TGTGCCAGCAGCCCTCCCTTCGGAGGAGAGGGCGGCTACACCTTC. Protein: CASSPPFGGEGGYTF.

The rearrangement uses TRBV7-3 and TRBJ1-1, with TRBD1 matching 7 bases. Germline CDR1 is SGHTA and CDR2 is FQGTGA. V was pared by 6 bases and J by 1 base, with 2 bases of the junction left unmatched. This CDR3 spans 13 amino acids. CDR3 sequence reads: CASSRTGNTEAFF. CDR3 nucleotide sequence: TGTGCCAGCAGTAGGACAGGGAACACTGAAGCTTTCTTT.

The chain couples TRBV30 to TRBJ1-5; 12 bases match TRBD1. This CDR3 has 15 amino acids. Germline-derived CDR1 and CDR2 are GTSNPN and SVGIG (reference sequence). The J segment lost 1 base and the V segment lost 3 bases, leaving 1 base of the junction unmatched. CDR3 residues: CAWRGQGASNQPQHF. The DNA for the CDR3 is TGTGCCTGGAGGGGACAGGGGGCAAGCAATCAGCCCCAGCATTTT. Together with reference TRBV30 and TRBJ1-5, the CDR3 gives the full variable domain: SQTIHQWPATLVQPVGSPLSLECTVEGTSNPNLYWYRQAAGRGLQLLFYSVGIGQISSEVPQNLSASRPQDRQFILSSKKLLLSDSGFYLCAWRGQGASNQPQHFGDGTRLSIL.

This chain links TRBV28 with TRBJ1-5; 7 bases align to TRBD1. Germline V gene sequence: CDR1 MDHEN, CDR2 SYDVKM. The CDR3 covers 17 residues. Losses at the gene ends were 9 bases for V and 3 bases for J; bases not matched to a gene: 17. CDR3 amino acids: CASSEGFRDSFNQPQHF. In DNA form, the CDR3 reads TGTGCCAGTAGTGAAGGCTTCCGGGACAGCTTCAATCAGCCCCAGCATTTT. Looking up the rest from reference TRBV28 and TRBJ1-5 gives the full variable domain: DVKVTQSSRYLVKRTGEKVFLECVQDMDHENMFWYRQDPGLGLRLIYFSYDVKMKEKGDIPEGYSVSREKKERFSLILESASTNQTSMYLCASSEGFRDSFNQPQHFGDGTRLSIL.

CDR3 coding DNA: TGTGCCAGCAGCTTAGACAGGACCGCGGGGGGCTACACCTTC. Its protein is CASSLDRTAGGYTF. This chain uses TRBV7-9 with TRBJ1-2; maybe TRBD1 (5 bases). Trimming left V 1 base short and J 8 bases short, with 14 bases between. The CDR3 totals 14 residues. The germline CDR1 and CDR2 sequences are SEHNR and FQNEAQ (reference sequence).

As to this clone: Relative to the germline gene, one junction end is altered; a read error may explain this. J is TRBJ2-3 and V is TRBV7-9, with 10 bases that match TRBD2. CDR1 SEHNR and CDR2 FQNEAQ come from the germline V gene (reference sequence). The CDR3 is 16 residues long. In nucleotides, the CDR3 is TGTGCCAGCAGCGTAGCTAGCGGGGGTAGGACAGATACGCAGTATTTT. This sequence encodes CASSVASGGRTDTQYF.

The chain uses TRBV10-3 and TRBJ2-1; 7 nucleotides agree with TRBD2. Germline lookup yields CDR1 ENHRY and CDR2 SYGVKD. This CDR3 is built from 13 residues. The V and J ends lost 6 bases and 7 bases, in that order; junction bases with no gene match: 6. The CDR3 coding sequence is TGTGCCATCAGGGGCCAGGGAGGGAATGAGCAGTTCTTC. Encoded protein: CAIRGQGGNEQFF.

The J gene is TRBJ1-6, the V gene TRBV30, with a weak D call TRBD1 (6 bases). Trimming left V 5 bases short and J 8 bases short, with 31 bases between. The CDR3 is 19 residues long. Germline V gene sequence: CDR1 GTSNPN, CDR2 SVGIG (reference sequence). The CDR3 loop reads CAWARSSSPIRGYDSPLHF. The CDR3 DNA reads TGTGCCTGGGCTCGGTCAAGCTCGCCTATAAGGGGGTACGATTCACCCCTCCACTTT.

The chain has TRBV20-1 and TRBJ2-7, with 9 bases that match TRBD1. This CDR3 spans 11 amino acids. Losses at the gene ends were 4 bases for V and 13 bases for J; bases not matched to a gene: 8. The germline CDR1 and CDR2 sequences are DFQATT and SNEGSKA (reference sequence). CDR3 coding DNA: TGCAGTGCTACCCAGGGACAGGGAGAATACTTC. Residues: CSATQGQGEYF.

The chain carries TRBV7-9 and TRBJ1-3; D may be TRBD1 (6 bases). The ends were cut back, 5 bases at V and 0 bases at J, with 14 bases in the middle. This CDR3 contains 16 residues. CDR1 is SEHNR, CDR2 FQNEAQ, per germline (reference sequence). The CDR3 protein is CASSPRQELSGNTIYF. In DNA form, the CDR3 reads TGTGCCAGCAGCCCACGACAGGAACTCTCTGGAAACACCATATATTTT.

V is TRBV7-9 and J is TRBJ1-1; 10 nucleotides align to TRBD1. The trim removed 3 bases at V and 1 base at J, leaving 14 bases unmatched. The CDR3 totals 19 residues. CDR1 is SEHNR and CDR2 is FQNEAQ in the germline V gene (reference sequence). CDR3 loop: CASSFLRSTGGAGNTEAFF. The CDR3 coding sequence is TGTGCCAGCAGCTTTCTGCGGTCGACAGGGGGCGCGGGGAACACTGAAGCTTTCTTT.

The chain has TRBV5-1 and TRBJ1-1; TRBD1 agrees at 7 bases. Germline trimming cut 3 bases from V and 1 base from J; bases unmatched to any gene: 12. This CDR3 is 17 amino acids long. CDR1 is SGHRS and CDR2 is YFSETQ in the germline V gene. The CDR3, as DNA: TGCGCCAGCAGCTCCGACAGGGTTACTTTTAAGAACACTGAAGCTTTCTTT. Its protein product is CASSSDRVTFKNTEAFF. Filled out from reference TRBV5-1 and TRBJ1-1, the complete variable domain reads KAGVTQTPRYLIKTRGQQVTLSCSPISGHRSVSWYQQTPGQGLQFLFEYFSETQRNKGNFPGRFSGRQFSNSRSEMNVSTLELGDSALYLCASSSDRVTFKNTEAFFGQGTRLTVV.

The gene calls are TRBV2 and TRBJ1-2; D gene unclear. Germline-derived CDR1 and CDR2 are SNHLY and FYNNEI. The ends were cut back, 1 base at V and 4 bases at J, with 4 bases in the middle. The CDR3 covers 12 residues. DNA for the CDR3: TGTGCCAGCAGTGAAGACACCTATGGCTACACCTTC. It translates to CASSEDTYGYTF.

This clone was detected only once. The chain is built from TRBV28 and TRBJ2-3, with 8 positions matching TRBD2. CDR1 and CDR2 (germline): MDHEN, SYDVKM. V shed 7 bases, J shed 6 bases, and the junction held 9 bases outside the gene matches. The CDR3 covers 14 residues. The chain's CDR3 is CASTLSGDLDTQYF. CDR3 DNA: TGTGCCAGCACCCTTAGCGGGGACTTGGATACGCAGTATTTT.

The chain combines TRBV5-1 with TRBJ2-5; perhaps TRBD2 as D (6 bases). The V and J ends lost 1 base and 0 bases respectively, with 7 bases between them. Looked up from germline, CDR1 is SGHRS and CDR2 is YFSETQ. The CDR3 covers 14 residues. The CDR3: CASSLWGDQETQYF. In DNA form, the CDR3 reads TGCGCCAGCAGCTTGTGGGGGGACCAAGAGACCCAGTACTTC.

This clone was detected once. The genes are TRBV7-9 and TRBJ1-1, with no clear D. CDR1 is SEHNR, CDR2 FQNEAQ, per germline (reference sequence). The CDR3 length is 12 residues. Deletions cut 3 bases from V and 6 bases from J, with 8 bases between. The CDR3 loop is CASSFQGAEAFF. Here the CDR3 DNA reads TGTGCCAGCAGCTTCCAAGGAGCTGAAGCTTTCTTT.

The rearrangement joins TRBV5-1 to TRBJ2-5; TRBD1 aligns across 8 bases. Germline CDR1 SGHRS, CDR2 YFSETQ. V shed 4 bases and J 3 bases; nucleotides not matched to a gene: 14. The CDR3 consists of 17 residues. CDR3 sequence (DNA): TGCGCCAGCAGCAGAAAACCGGGACAGGAATTTAAAGAGACCCAGTACTTC. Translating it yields CASSRKPGQEFKETQYF.

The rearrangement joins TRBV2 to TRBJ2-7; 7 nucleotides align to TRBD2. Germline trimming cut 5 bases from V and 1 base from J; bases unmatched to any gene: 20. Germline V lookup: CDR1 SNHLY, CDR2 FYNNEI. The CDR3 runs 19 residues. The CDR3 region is CASSTTILPRAGRSYEQYF. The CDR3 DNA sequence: TGTGCCAGCAGTACAACCATTCTACCCAGAGCGGGGCGGTCCTACGAGCAGTACTTC.

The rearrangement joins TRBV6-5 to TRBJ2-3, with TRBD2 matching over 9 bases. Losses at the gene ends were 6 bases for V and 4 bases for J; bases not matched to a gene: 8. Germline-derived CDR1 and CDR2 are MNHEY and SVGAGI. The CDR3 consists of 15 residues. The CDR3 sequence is CASSLSGGGADTQYF. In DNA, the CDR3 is TGTGCCAGCAGCCTTAGCGGGGGCGGAGCAGATACGCAGTATTTT.

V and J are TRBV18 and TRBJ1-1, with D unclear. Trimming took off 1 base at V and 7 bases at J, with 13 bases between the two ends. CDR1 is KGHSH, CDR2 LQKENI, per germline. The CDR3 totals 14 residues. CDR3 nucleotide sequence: TGTGCCAGCTCACCACAAGTAGTCAGCGATGAAGCTTTCTTT. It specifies CASSPQVVSDEAFF.

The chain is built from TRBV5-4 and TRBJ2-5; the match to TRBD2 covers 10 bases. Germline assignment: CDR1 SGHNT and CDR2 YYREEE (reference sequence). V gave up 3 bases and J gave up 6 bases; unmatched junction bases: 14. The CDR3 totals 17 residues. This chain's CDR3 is CASSSLDSSGGQKTQYF. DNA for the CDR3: TGTGCCAGCAGCTCCCTTGATAGTAGCGGGGGGCAGAAGACCCAGTACTTC. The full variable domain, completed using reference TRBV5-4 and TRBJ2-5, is ETGVTQSPTHLIKTRGQQVTLRCSSQSGHNTVSWYQQALGQGPQFIFQYYREEENGRGNFPPRFSGLQFPNYSSELNVNALELDDSALYLCASSSLDSSGGQKTQYFGPGTRLLVL.

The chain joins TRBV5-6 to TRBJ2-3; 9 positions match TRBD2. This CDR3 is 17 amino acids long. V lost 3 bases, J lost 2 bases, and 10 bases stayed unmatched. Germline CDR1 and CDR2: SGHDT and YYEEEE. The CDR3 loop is CASSSPGLAGPTDTQYF. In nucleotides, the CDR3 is TGTGCCAGCAGCTCCCCCGGCCTAGCGGGGCCCACAGATACGCAGTATTTT.

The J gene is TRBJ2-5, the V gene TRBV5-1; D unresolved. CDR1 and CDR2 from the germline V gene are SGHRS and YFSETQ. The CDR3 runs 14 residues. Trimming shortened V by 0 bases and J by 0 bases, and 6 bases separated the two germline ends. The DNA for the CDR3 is TGCGCCAGCAGCTTGGGTGCGTACCAAGAGACCCAGTACTTC. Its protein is CASSLGAYQETQYF. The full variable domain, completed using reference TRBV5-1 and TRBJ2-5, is KAGVTQTPRYLIKTRGQQVTLSCSPISGHRSVSWYQQTPGQGLQFLFEYFSETQRNKGNFPGRFSGRQFSNSRSEMNVSTLELGDSALYLCASSLGAYQETQYFGPGTRLLVL.